The entry below describes one T cell receptor beta chain. These data belong to a study of blood T cell repertoires in COVID-19. The table came from immunoSEQ multiplex PCR; TCRdb's copy has only in-frame clones and leaves some out. The repertoire holds roughly 160,000 clones, with roughly nine tenths as singletons. The CDR3 is 17 amino acids. The V gene end was trimmed by 0 bases and the J gene end by 0 bases; junction bases not matched to a gene: 6. Germline V gives CDR1 SGHRS, CDR2 YFSETQ. The chain combines TRBV5-1 with TRBJ1-3; 7 nucleotides match TRBD1. Material for sequencing was peripheral blood. This clonotype was obtained from a man between 18 and 35 years old with acute or convalescent COVID-19. CDR3 bases: TGCGCCAGCAGCTTGGCCGAGACAGGGACCTCTGGAAACACCATATATTTT. The encoded protein is CASSLAETGTSGNTIYF.